Included here is one TCR beta chain sequence, with context. Its antigen is unknown. This specimen comes from a study of shared clonotypes between healthy human individuals. Study-wide context: There were three CD4 naive, three CD4 memory, two CD8 naive and one CD8 memory plates per donor. Study observations and caveats: Generation of non-shared clonotypes was less probable than generation of clonotypes shared by all four donors.

Germline trimming cut 3 bases from V and 1 base from J; bases unmatched to any gene: 5. The germline CDR1 and CDR2 sequences are MDHEN and SYDVKM. The CDR3 is made up of 18 amino acids. Data came from immunoSEQ multiplex PCR; TCRdb stores just in-frame clones and leaves some out. The table shows approximately 640,000 clones, with more than 70% occurring only once. The sequencing input was memory CD4+ T cells sorted from blood. Subset defined: CD45RA-negative fraction. This rearrangement joins TRBV28 to TRBJ2-6; TRBD1 agrees at 11 bases. The TCR comes from a woman under 40 in good health. CDR3 amino acids: CASSFFGQGASGANVLTF. CDR3 in DNA: TGTGCCAGCAGTTTCTTCGGACAGGGGGCATCTGGGGCCAACGTCCTGACTTTC.